This TCR beta chain emerged from a study of cytomegalovirus exposure and HLA in healthy donors. As for the study in general: About 79% of roughly 400 genotyped donors fell in the Caucasian-associated ancestry cluster.

A remark on this clone: Its matching antigen is unknown.

The germline gives CDR1 SEHNR, CDR2 FQNEAQ (reference sequence). The CDR3 has 16 residues. Germline trimming cut 5 bases from V and 4 bases from J; bases unmatched to any gene: 12. Study outcomes and limitations: Prior analysis indicated that the majority of TCR beta V segments exhibited productivity approximately 87% or approximately 30% of the time. When analyzed later, the rates of TCR association showed variation by HLA locus, with DRB1 the most and HLA-C the fewest.

13 Jbeta primers and 60 Vbeta primers were used for the PCR. Method: immunoSEQ multiplex PCR; TCRdb's copy keeps in-frame clones and lacks some. The data show 120,000 or so clones, approximately 74% seen once. Source material: PBMCs. The V call is TRBV7-9, the J call TRBJ1-2; 8 positions match TRBD1. This clonotype originated in a woman in her forties or fifties in good health and CMV-seropositive. CDR3 nucleotides: TGTGCCAGCAGCCCAGGACAGGGTTTATTATTCTATGGCTACACCTTC. Translating it yields CASSPGQGLLFYGYTF.